The clone carrying this TCR beta chain was seen at least ten times. Its cognate antigen is unknown. The CDR3 consists of 11 residues. Germline values: CDR1 SQVTM, CDR2 ANQGSEA. V dropped 4 bases and J dropped 4 bases, with 5 bases sitting between them. Indicated time point: newly diagnosed GD, antithyroid drugs for less than 3 months. TCR sequences were obtained from RNA taken from PBMCs. Library construction for TCR beta used iRepertoire HTBI primers and Arm-PCR of CDR3 regions. TCRdb fed the multiplex PCR reads into MiXCR, producing one record per CDR3 protein. The sample lists fewer than 550,000 distinct CDR3 sequences; about a sixth were seen once. The record originates from a study of regulatory T cells in long-lasting Graves disease. General observations from the study: Favored usage of TRBV28, TRBJ1-2 and TRBJ2-5 was recorded in persistent disease.

The sample was also linked to a second study, of T cells in Graves' hyperthyroidism and ophthalmopathy. From that report: Newly diagnosed hyperthyroidism, duration under 2 months, in patients aged 18 to 65.

V and J are TRBV29-1 and TRBJ2-1; no firm D call. This TCR was sampled from a woman aged 18 to 35 with Graves disease. This specimen was peripheral blood mononuclear cells (PBMCs), taken at new diagnosis, from a patient treated with antithyroid drugs. CDR3: CSVARYNEQFF. As DNA, the CDR3 is TGCAGCGTTGCCCGATACAATGAGCAGTTCTTC.